This T cell receptor (beta chain) was identified during a study of beta chain features in type 1 diabetes. Every isolated RNA sample was fully reverse transcribed, so sequencing captured expressed TCRB transcripts. Data came from immunoSEQ multiplex PCR; TCRdb stores just in-frame clones and leaves some out. In the table there are around 250,000 clones, about 26% of which are singletons. In regard to this clone: Its antigen is not known.

Findings and limits, study-wide: For type 1 diabetes patients, VDJ junctions showed fewer insertions and more deletions.

The CDR3 sequence is 16 residues long. Looked up from germline, CDR1 is SGHVS and CDR2 is FQNEAQ. The ends lost 2 bases at V and 1 base at J; junction bases unmatched: 7. Averaging about 120 mL, one heparinised blood draw was given by each donor. Sequenced: central memory CD4+ T cells from blood. This receptor was identified in a man younger than 45 in good health. The chain joins TRBV7-8 to TRBJ1-1; TRBD1 matches at 7 bases. The CDR3 spells CASSLTTGSGNTEAFF. The CDR3 bases are TGTGCCAGCAGCTTAACGACAGGGAGCGGGAACACTGAAGCTTTCTTT.